Given below is one T cell receptor (beta chain) in context. What it binds is unknown. This sample was included in a study of regulatory T cells in long-lasting Graves disease. The overall study: To qualify as persistent, Graves' disease required over 5 years of antithyroid drugs with positive TSH receptor antibodies. Study-level results: TCR diversity was lower in persistent Graves' patients than in newly diagnosed ones.

Looked up from germline, CDR1 is SNHLY and CDR2 is FYNNEI. The CDR3 extends over 15 amino acids. Trimming cost V 6 bases and J 6 bases; bases outside gene matches: 11. Construction of the TCR beta libraries employed iRepertoire HTBI primers in conjunction with Arm-PCR of CDR3 regions. TCRdb reprocessed the multiplex PCR reads via MiXCR and lists one record per CDR3 protein. The repertoire holds 300,000 or so distinct CDR3 sequences, with around 20% as singletons. Documented time point: persistent/refractory GD, antithyroid drugs over 5 years with positive TRAb. The TCR library was made from RNA extracted from PBMCs.

This chain uses TRBV2 with TRBJ1-5; TRBD1 matches 7 bases. Here the sequenced sample was peripheral blood mononuclear cells (PBMCs), taken when the disease was refractory, from a patient treated with antithyroid drugs. The receptor's source is a female donor with Graves disease. The CDR3, as DNA: TGTGCCAGCAGCTCCGGACAGGAGGCGGGTCAGCCCCAGCATTTT. Amino acid sequence: CASSSGQEAGQPQHF. Complete variable domain (other parts from reference TRBV2 and TRBJ1-5): EPEVTQTPSHQVTQMGQEVILRCVPISNHLYFYWYRQILGQKVEFLVSFYNNEISEKSEIFDDQFSVERPDGSNFTLKIRSTKLEDSAMYFCASSSGQEAGQPQHFGDGTRLSIL.